The clone carrying this T cell receptor beta chain came up a few times. The entry originates in a study of blood T cell repertoires in COVID-19. Study in general: Both acute and convalescent COVID-19 samples were obtained from the United States, Italy and Spain. The analysed material was cDNA or gDNA that came from T cells, B-cell-depleted T cells, or PBMCs.

Authors' methods: By means of reference gene primer amplification, nucleated cell counts were estimated. Only in-frame clones appear in the TCRdb table, and some are missing; sequencing was by immunoSEQ multiplex PCR. That table gives V, J and clone size, and the DNA gave D and trimming. The profile shows tens of thousands of clones, around 84% of them singletons. Trimming removed 10 bases from V and 0 bases from J, with 12 bases in between. The germline V gene has CDR1 LNHDA and CDR2 SQIVND (reference sequence). The CDR3 extends over 13 amino acids. Sequenced: peripheral blood. The chain recombines TRBV19 with TRBJ2-5; weak D call: TRBD1 (5 bases). This clonotype was obtained from a man aged 45 to 65 with acute or convalescent COVID-19. In DNA form, the CDR3 reads TGTGCCACTTTTAGCAGGGACCAAGAGACCCAGTACTTC. It translates to CATFSRDQETQYF. Based on the CDR3 plus reference TRBV19 and TRBJ2-5, the full variable domain is DGGITQSPKYLFRKEGQNVTLSCEQNLNHDAMYWYRQDPGQGLRLIYYSQIVNDFQKGDIAEGYSVSREKKESFPLTVTSAQKNPTAFYLCATFSRDQETQYFGPGTRLLVL.